This T cell receptor (beta chain) is drawn from a study of T cell clonotyping in hematopoietic cell transplantation. Study-level points and caveats: Few recipient clonotypes overlapped donors; over 97% were de novo at given depth.

Worth noting for this clone: The target antigen is unknown. Other nucleotide sequences in the sample specify the same CDR3.

The protocol was immunoSEQ multiplex PCR, while the TCRdb copy is restricted to in-frame clones and leaves out a portion. The sample holds 5,500 to 8,500 clones; approximately 96% are singletons and the top ten take approximately 0.44%. Germline V gene sequence: CDR1 SGHRS, CDR2 YFSETQ. This CDR3 comprises 13 residues. V lost 5 bases and J lost 3; bases outside the gene matches: 2. Specimen: PBMCs, collected 30 days after allogeneic stem cell transplant. This clonotype originated in a male patient aged 35-50 years who had an allogeneic stem cell transplant from a related donor, so the T cells may come from the graft donor. Some clones in this sample may be carry-over from other donors' samples. The V gene is TRBV5-1, the J gene TRBJ2-7, with TRBD1 matching 10 bases. Here the CDR3 DNA reads TGCGCCAGCAGGACAGGGGGCGGCTACGAGCAGTACTTC. It yields the protein CASRTGGGYEQYF.